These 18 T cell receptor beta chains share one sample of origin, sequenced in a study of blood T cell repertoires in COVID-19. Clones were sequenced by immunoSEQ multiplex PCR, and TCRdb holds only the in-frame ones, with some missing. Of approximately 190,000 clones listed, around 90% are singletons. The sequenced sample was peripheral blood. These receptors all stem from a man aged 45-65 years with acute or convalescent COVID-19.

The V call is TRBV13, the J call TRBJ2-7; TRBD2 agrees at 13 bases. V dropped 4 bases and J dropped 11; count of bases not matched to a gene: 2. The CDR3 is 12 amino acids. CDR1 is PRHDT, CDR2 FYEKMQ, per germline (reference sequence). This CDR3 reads CASSSGLAGEYF. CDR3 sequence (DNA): TGTGCCAGCAGCTCCGGACTAGCGGGAGAGTACTTC.

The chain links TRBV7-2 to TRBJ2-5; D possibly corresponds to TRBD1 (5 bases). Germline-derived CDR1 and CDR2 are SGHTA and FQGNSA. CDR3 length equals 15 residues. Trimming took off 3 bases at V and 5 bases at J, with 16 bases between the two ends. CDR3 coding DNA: TGTGCCAGCAGCTTGGGCGGTTTAAGGGGTGAGACCCAGTACTTC. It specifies CASSLGGLRGETQYF.

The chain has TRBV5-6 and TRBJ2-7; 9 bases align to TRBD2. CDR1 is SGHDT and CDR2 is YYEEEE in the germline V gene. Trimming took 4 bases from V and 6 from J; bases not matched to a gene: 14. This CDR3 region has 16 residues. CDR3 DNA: TGTGCCAGCAGCCTGGCGCAGGGTAGCGGGAGAGGCGAGCAGTACTTC. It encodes CASSLAQGSGRGEQYF.

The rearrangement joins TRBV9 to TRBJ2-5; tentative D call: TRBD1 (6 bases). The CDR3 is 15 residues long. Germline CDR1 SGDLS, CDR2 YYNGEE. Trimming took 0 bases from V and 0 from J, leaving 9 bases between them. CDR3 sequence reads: CASSVAGTNQETQYF. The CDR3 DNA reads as TGTGCCAGCAGCGTAGCCGGGACAAACCAAGAGACCCAGTACTTC.

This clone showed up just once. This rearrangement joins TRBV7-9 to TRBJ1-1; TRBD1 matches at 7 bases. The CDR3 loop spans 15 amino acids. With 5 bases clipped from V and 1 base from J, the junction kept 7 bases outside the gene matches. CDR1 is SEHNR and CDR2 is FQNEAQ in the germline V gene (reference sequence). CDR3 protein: CASSLRTGGNTEAFF. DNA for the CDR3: TGTGCCAGCAGCCTACGGACAGGCGGGAACACTGAAGCTTTCTTT.

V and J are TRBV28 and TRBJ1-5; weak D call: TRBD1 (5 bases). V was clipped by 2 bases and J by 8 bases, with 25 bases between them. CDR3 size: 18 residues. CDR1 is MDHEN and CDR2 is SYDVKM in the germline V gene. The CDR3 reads CASSLRRGLTEVGEPQHF. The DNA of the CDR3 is TGTGCCAGCAGTTTAAGACGAGGTCTGACAGAGGTCGGAGAGCCCCAGCATTTT.

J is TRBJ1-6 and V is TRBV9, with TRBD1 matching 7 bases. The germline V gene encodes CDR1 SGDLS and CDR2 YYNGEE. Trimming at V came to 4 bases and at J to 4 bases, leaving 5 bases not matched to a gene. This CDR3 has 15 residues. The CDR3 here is CASSTSGQYNSPLHF. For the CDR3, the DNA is TGTGCCAGCAGCACCTCGGGACAGTATAATTCACCCCTCCACTTT.

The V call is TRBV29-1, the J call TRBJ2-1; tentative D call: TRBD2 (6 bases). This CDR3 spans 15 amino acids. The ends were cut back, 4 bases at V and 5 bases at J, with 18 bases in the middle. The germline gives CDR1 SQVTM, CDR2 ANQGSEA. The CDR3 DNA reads TGCAGCGTTGCTGGGGGACTTGGGGCAGACAATGAGCAGTTCTTC. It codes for CSVAGGLGADNEQFF.

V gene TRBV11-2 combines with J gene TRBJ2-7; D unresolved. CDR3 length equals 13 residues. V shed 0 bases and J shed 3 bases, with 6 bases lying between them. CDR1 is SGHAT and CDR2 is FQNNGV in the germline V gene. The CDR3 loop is CASSLESGYEQYF. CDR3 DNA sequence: TGTGCCAGCAGCTTAGAATCAGGCTACGAGCAGTACTTC.

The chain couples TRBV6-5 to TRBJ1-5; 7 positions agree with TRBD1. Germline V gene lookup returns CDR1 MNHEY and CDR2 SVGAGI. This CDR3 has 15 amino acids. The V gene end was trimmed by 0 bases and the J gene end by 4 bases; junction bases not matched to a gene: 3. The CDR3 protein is CASSYSATGNQPQHF. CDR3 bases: TGTGCCAGCAGTTACTCAGCGACAGGGAATCAGCCCCAGCATTTT.

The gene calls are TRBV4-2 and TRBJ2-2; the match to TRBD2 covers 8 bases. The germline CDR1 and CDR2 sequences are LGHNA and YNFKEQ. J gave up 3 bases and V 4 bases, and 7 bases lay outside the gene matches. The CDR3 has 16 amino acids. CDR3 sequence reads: CASSPQGREDTGELFF. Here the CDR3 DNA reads TGTGCCAGCAGCCCCCAGGGGCGGGAGGACACCGGGGAGCTGTTTTTT.

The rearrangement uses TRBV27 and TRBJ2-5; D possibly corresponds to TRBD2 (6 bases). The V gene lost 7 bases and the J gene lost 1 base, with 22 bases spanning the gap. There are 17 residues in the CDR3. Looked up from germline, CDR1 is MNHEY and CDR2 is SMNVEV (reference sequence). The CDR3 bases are TGTGCCAGCACCCTCCTAGGTGCGGAGGGGTCCCAAGAGACCCAGTACTTC. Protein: CASTLLGAEGSQETQYF.

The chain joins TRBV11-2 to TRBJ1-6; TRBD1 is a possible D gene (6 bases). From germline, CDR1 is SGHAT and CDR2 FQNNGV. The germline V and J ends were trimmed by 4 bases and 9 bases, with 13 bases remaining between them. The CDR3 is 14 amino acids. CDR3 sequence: CASSSRQGTSPLHF. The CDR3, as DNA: TGTGCCAGCAGCTCTCGGCAGGGGACTTCACCCCTCCACTTT. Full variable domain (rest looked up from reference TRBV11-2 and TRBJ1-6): EAGVAQSPRYKIIEKRQSVAFWCNPISGHATLYWYQQILGQGPKLLIQFQNNGVVDDSQLPKDRFSAERLKGVDSTLKIQPAKLEDSAVYLCASSSRQGTSPLHFGNGTRLTVT.

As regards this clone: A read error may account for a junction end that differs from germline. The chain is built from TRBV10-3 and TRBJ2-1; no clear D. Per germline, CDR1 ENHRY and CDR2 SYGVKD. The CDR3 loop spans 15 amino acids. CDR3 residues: CAIRELDSEPNEQFF. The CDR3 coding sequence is TGTGCCATCAGGGAGTTAGACTCCGAGCCAAATGAGCAGTTCTTC.

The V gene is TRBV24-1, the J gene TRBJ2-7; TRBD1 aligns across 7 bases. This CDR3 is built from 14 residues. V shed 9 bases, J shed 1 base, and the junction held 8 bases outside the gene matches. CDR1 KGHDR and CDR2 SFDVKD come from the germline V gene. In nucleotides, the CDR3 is TGTGCCACCTCCACAGGGGATGTGTCCTACGAGCAGTACTTC. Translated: CATSTGDVSYEQYF.

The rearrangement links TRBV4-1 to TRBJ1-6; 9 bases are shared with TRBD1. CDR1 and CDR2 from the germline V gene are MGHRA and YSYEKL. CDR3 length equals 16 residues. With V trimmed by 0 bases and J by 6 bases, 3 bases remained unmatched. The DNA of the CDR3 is TGCGCCAGCAGCCAAGAGCGGACAGGGGCTAATTCACCCCTCCACTTT. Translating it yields CASSQERTGANSPLHF.

CDR3 DNA: TGTGCCAGCAGTTACAACAGCCAACTGTTTTTT. Translated: CASSYNSQLFF. The genes are TRBV6-5 and TRBJ1-4; D gene ambiguous. V was shortened by 2 bases and J by 12 bases, with 7 bases between the two germline ends. The CDR3 loop spans 11 amino acids. The germline gives CDR1 MNHEY, CDR2 SVGAGI.

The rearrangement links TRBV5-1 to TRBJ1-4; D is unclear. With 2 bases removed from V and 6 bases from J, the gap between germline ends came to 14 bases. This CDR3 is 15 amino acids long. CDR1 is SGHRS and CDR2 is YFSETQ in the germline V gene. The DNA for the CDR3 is TGCGCCAGCAGCTTAGGAGGGCAGGTTGATGAAAAACTGTTTTTT. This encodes CASSLGGQVDEKLFF.